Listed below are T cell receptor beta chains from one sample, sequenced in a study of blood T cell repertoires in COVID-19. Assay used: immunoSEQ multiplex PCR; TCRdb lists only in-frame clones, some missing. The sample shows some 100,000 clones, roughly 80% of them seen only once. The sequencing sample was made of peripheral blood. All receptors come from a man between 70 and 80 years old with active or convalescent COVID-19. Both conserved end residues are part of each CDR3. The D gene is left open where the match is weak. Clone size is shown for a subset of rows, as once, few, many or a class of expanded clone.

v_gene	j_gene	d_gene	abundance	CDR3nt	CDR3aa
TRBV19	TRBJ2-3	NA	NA	TGTGCCAGTAGTGAACAGGGTTCTAGCACAGATACGCAGTATTTT	CASSEQGSSTDTQYF
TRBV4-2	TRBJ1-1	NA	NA	TGTGCCAGCAGCCAAGTCGCCCTAAACACTGAAGCTTTCTTT	CASSQVALNTEAFF
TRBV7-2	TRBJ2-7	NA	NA	TGTGCCAGCAGCTTAGGATCCCAGGGGCCCTACGAGCAGTACTTC	CASSLGSQGPYEQYF
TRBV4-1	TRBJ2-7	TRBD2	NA	TGCGCCAGCAGCCAAGATCTGAGAGGTAGCGGGAGTTTTTCCAACTCCTACGAGCAGTACTTC	CASSQDLRGSGSFSNSYEQYF
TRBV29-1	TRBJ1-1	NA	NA	TGCAGCTCCCTCCTAGGAGGGCAGACTGAAGCTTTCTTT	CSSLLGGQTEAFF
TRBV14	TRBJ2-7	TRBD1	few	TGTGCCAGCAGCTTCTACTCGGGACAGGGACGTTACGAGCAGTACTTC	CASSFYSGQGRYEQYF
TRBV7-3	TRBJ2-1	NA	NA	TGTGCCAGCGGCCCCCCAGGGCGAAATGAGCAGTTCTTC	CASGPPGRNEQFF
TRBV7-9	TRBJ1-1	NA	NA	TGTGCCAGCAGCCTGGACAGGAACACTGAAGCTTTCTTT	CASSLDRNTEAFF
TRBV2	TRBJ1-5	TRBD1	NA	TGTGCCAGCAGTGAGGGGACAGGCAATCAGCCCCAGCATTTT	CASSEGTGNQPQHF
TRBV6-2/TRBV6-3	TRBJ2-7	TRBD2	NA	TGTGCCAGCAGTTACGAACTCGGGACTAGCGGGAAGTCCTACGAGCAGTACTTC	CASSYELGTSGKSYEQYF
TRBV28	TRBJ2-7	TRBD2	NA	TGTGCCAGCAGTTTACCCCCCCGGGGAGGGTCCGAGCAGTACTTC	CASSLPPRGGSEQYF
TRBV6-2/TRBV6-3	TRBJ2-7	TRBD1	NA	TGTGCCAGCAGTTACACCCCGGGACAGCCGGTCTCGGAGCAGTACTTC	CASSYTPGQPVSEQYF
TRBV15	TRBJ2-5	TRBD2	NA	TGTGCCACCAGCAGAGATGGGCCTAGCGGACAACCTCACCAAGAGACCCAGTACTTC	CATSRDGPSGQPHQETQYF
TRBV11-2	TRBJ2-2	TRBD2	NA	TGTGCCAGCAGCCGGAGCCCGGGACTAGCGGACACCGGGGAGCTGTTTTTT	CASSRSPGLADTGELFF
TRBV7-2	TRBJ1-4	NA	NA	TGTGCCAGCAGCTTAGAGGCGGGAGGAAAACTGTTTTTT	CASSLEAGGKLFF
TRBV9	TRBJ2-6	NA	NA	TGTGCCAGCAGCGTAGCGGGAGCTGGGGCCAACGTCCTGACTTTC	CASSVAGAGANVLTF
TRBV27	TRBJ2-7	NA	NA	TGTGCCAGCAGTTTATCCTGGAGCTCCTACGAGCAGTACTTC	CASSLSWSSYEQYF
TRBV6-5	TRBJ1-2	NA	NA	TGTGCCAGCAGTTCGGCCGGGATCTATGGCTACACCTTC	CASSSAGIYGYTF
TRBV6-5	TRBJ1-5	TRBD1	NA	TGTGCCAGCAAGACAGGGGCCCCCTCGGGGCCCCAGCATTTT	CASKTGAPSGPQHF
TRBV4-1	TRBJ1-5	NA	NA	TGCGCCAGCAGCCAAGATGACTTAAGCAATCAGCCCCAGCATTTT	CASSQDDLSNQPQHF
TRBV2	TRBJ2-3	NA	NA	TGTGCCAGCAGTGTCGGGGGGCTACGCACAGATACGCAGTATTTT	CASSVGGLRTDTQYF
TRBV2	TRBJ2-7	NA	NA	TGTGCCAGCAGTGGTCTGGCCAGGGTGGGGTCCGAGCAGTACTTC	CASSGLARVGSEQYF
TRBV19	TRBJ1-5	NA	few	TGTGCCAGTGGGGGTAGGGGGCAGCCCCAGCATTTT	CASGGRGQPQHF
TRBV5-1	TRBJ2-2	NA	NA	TGCGCCAGCAGCTTGGGCGGGGGCCGGAACACCGGGGAGCTGTTTTTT	CASSLGGGRNTGELFF
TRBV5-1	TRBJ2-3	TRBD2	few	TGCGCCAGCAGCTTTACGGTAGCGGGAGGGCCGGGAGATACGCAGTATTTT	CASSFTVAGGPGDTQYF
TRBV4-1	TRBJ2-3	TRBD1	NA	TGCGCCAGCAGCAGGACAGGGGCTAGCACAGATACGCAGTATTTT	CASSRTGASTDTQYF
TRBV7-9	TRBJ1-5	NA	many	TGTGCCAGCAGCCACGCAGGGAGGGGTCAGCCCCAGCATTTT	CASSHAGRGQPQHF
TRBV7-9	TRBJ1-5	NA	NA	TGTGCCAGCAGTTCCTCAGGTGCCAGTTATCAGCCCCAGCATTTT	CASSSSGASYQPQHF
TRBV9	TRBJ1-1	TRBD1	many	TGTGCCAGCAGCGTAACCGCGGACAGGGGTGAAGCTTTCTTT	CASSVTADRGEAFF
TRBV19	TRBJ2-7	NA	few	TGTGCCAGTAGTACCTCAGGGTCTGGGGCCTACGAGCAGTACTTC	CASSTSGSGAYEQYF
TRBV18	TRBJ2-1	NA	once	TGTGCCAGCTCACCGGAGGGTTTCGACAATGAGCAGTTCTTC	CASSPEGFDNEQFF
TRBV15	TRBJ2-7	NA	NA	TGTGCCACCAGCAGATCGTTATACGGTGACTACGAGCAGTACTTC	CATSRSLYGDYEQYF
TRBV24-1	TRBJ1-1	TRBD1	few	TGTGCCACCAGTGATTTAGGGACAGGGAGAACTTTCTTT	CATSDLGTGRTFF
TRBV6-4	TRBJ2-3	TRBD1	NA	TGTGCCAGCAGTGTGGACAGGGAAGCAGGAGATACGCAGTATTTT	CASSVDREAGDTQYF
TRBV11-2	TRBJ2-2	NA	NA	TGTGCCAGCAGCTTAGAGCCGGGAGGGGAGCTGTTTTTT	CASSLEPGGELFF
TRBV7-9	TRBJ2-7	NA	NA	TGTGCCAGCAGCTTAGTGGCGGGCGAGCAGTACTTC	CASSLVAGEQYF
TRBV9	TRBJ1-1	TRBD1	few	TGTGCCAGCAGCGTAGGAGGGGGCACCTCGGGGACTGAAGCTTTCTTT	CASSVGGGTSGTEAFF
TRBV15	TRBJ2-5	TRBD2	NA	TGTGCCACCAGCAGATGGGCGGGAGTTGGGGAGACCCAGTACTTC	CATSRWAGVGETQYF
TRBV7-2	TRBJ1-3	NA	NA	TGTGCCAGCAGGTCAGGGAGGGCTAACTCTGGAAACACCATATATTTT	CASRSGRANSGNTIYF
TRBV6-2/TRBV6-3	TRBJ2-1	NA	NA	TGTGCCAGCAGTCAAGACAGGATTGACGGCCGCGCCTTAATCTTC	CASSQDRIDGRALIF
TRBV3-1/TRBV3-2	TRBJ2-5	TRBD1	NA	TGTGCCAGCAGGGATACAGGGGGGGAGACCCAGTACTTC	CASRDTGGETQYF
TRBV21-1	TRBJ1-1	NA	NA	TGTGCCAGCAGCAAACCTGACCAGGGGATAGACACTGAAGCTTTCTTT	CASSKPDQGIDTEAFF
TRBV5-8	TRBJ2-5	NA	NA	TGTGCCAGCAGCTTGGTGGGCCCTCAAGAGACCCAGTACTTC	CASSLVGPQETQYF
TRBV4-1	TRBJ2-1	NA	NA	TGCGCCAGCAGCCTTACAGTTTCCTACAATGAGCAGTTCTTC	CASSLTVSYNEQFF
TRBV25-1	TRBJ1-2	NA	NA	TGTGCCAGCAGTGAAGGGGGCTCTAACTATGGCTACACCTTC	CASSEGGSNYGYTF
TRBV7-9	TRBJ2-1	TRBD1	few	TGTGCCAGCACTACCGGAAAGGGACAGACCCAGACTAAATTTTACAATGAGCAGTTCTTC	CASTTGKGQTQTKFYNEQFF
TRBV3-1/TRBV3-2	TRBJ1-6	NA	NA	TGTGCCAGCAGCCAAGGACGGGGGACCCTCCACTTT	CASSQGRGTLHF